The next 25 T cell receptor beta chains were all read from a single sample in a study of T cells in Graves' hyperthyroidism and ophthalmopathy. RNA transcripts served as the template for amplifying TCR beta CDR3 regions. TCR CDR3 regions were first amplified by RT-PCR with HTBI primers. One entry per CDR3 protein, called by TCRdb with MiXCR from the multiplex PCR reads. The repertoire has roughly 250,000 distinct CDR3 sequences, 20% to 25% of them found once; the top ten carry around 60%. Source material: blood. The receptor set was obtained from a man aged 25 to 40 with Graves' ophthalmopathy.

This clonotype was recorded at least ten times. CDR3 in amino acids: CASSLEGNTGELFF. The CDR3, as DNA: TGTGCCAGCAGCTTGGAAGGGAACACCGGGGAGCTGTTTTTT. The chain joins TRBV5-5 to TRBJ2-2; D gene uncertain. Germline V gene lookup returns CDR1 SGHKS and CDR2 YYEKEE (reference sequence). This CDR3 comprises 14 residues. Trimming left V 0 bases short and J 1 base short, with 4 bases between.

This clonotype has ten or more counts. The rearrangement joins TRBV20-1 to TRBJ2-7; 9 nucleotides agree with TRBD1. The CDR3 spans 12 residues. After removal of 2 bases from V and 6 bases from J, the junction contained 2 bases not matched to a gene. Germline assignment: CDR1 DFQATT and CDR2 SNEGSKA (reference sequence). CDR3: CSARRTGVEQYF. CDR3 sequence (DNA): TGCAGTGCTAGACGGACAGGGGTCGAGCAGTACTTC.

This clonotype turned up a few times. The V and J genes are TRBV13 and TRBJ1-5; 7 bases match TRBD1. This CDR3 has 16 residues. The junction had 6 bases not matched to a gene; V was cut back by 3 bases and J by 1 base. Germline values: CDR1 PRHDT, CDR2 FYEKMQ (reference sequence). The CDR3 DNA follows: TGTGCCAGCAGCTTGGGACAGCCAAGGAGCAATCAGCCCCAGCATTTT. Amino acids: CASSLGQPRSNQPQHF.

The rearrangement links TRBV4-1 to TRBJ2-1; D is possibly TRBD2 (5 bases). Germline CDR1 reads MGHRA; CDR2 reads YSYEKL. V was clipped by 4 bases and J by 4 bases, with 14 bases between them. The CDR3 is made up of 15 amino acids. The CDR3 loop reads CASSPLGRGYNEQFF. The CDR3 nucleotides are TGCGCCAGCAGCCCCTTAGGCCGGGGATACAATGAGCAGTTCTTC.

In regard to this clonotype: This sequence may be a read error, since a much larger clone differs from it by one base. The J gene is TRBJ2-7, the V gene TRBV28; TRBD2 aligns across 12 bases. The J segment lost 5 bases and the V segment lost 4 bases, leaving 12 bases of the junction unmatched. The length of the CDR3 is 17 residues. CDR1 and CDR2 (germline): MDHEN, SYDVKM. The CDR3 region has the DNA TGTGCCAGCAGTTCCGGACTAGCGGGAAGGTTGGTAGACGAGCAGTACTTC. This sequence encodes CASSSGLAGRLVDEQYF.

This clonotype was counted ten times or more. V and J are TRBV30 and TRBJ1-5, with D hard to call. The V gene's germline CDR1 is GTSNPN and CDR2 SVGIG (reference sequence). This CDR3 comprises 13 residues. V gave up 1 base and J gave up 1 base, with 5 bases separating them. The CDR3 coding sequence is TGTGCCTGGAGTGATGACAGCAATCAGCCCCAGCATTTT. As protein: CAWSDDSNQPQHF.

As concerns this clonotype: It may be a read error: a sequence one base away is much more abundant. The chain links TRBV2 to TRBJ2-7, with D perhaps given as TRBD1 or TRBD2 (5 bases each). The CDR3 length is 13 residues. Per germline, CDR1 SNHLY and CDR2 FYNNEI. The CDR3 protein is CASSWDASHEQYF. Written as DNA, the CDR3 is TGTGCCAGCAGTTGGGACGCCTCCCACGAGCAGTACTTC.

The chain carries TRBV28 and TRBJ2-1, with 12 positions matching TRBD2. The ends lost 5 bases at V and 7 bases at J; junction bases unmatched: 9. Germline V gene data show CDR1 as MDHEN and CDR2 as SYDVKM. This CDR3 region has 16 residues. The CDR3 region is CASSISTSGRRNEQFF. The CDR3 DNA sequence: TGTGCCAGCAGTATCTCGACTAGCGGGAGAAGGAATGAGCAGTTCTTC.

This clonotype turned up a few times. This chain joins TRBV2 and TRBJ2-7, with a weak D call TRBD2 (6 bases). The germline CDR1 and CDR2 sequences are SNHLY and FYNNEI. The CDR3 totals 15 residues. The V end was cut by 6 bases, the J end by 3 bases, with 18 bases between. CDR3 bases: TGTGCCAGCAGGTACGGACTAAATGACAACTACGAGCAGTACTTC. Translation: CASRYGLNDNYEQYF. Based on the CDR3 plus reference TRBV2 and TRBJ2-7, the full variable domain is EPEVTQTPSHQVTQMGQEVILRCVPISNHLYFYWYRQILGQKVEFLVSFYNNEISEKSEIFDDQFSVERPDGSNFTLKIRSTKLEDSAMYFCASRYGLNDNYEQYFGPGTRLTVT.

This chain joins TRBV6-5 and TRBJ1-2, with D tentatively TRBD1 (6 bases). This CDR3 has 14 residues. V gave up 2 bases and J gave up 7 bases, with 14 bases separating them. Germline CDR1 and CDR2: MNHEY and SVGAGI. The CDR3 loop is CASSYRDIRGGYTF. DNA of the CDR3: TGTGCCAGCAGTTACCGGGACATTCGAGGTGGCTACACCTTC.

The gene calls are TRBV28 and TRBJ2-2; possible D gene TRBD2, 6 bases. This CDR3 has 18 amino acids. CDR1 and CDR2 from the germline V gene are MDHEN and SYDVKM. V gave up 1 base and J gave up 3 bases, with 18 bases separating them. This CDR3 is CASSLFYARREDTGELFF. The CDR3 coding sequence is TGTGCCAGCAGTTTATTTTACGCTCGGCGGGAAGACACCGGGGAGCTGTTTTTT.

This clonotype was seen only a few times. The chain couples TRBV10-1 to TRBJ2-3; possible D gene TRBD2, 5 bases. Germline-derived CDR1 and CDR2 are WNHNN and SYGVQD (reference sequence). Trimming took off 4 bases at V and 1 base at J, with 12 bases between the two ends. The CDR3 runs 15 residues. This CDR3 is CASSAGIWGTDTQYF. The CDR3 coding sequence is TGCGCCAGCAGTGCGGGAATCTGGGGCACAGATACGCAGTATTTT.

This clonotype was seen repeatedly, ten times or more. J is TRBJ2-2 and V is TRBV30; D unresolved. This CDR3 comprises 13 residues. Germline lookup yields CDR1 GTSNPN and CDR2 SVGIG (reference sequence). The ends were cut back, 5 bases at V and 4 bases at J, with 11 bases in the middle. The CDR3: CAWAVGSTGELFF. In DNA, the CDR3 is TGTGCCTGGGCCGTTGGTAGCACCGGGGAGCTGTTTTTT.

This clonotype was seen ten or more times. The genes are TRBV2 and TRBJ2-1; 12 positions match TRBD2. The CDR3 runs to 16 residues. Trimming took 5 bases from V and 3 from J; bases not matched to a gene: 5. Germline loops: CDR1 SNHLY, CDR2 FYNNEI. CDR3 amino acids: CASSTRLAGVYNEQFF. In DNA form, the CDR3 reads TGTGCCAGCAGTACCCGACTAGCGGGAGTCTACAATGAGCAGTTCTTC.

Only a few counts were recorded for this clonotype. In nucleotides, the CDR3 is TGCGCCAGCAGCGGTAGCGGGCGTTACAATGAGCAGTTCTTC. It codes for CASSGSGRYNEQFF. The rearrangement links TRBV5-1 to TRBJ2-1; 7 nucleotides match TRBD2. The junction had 5 bases not matched to a gene; V was cut back by 4 bases and J by 4 bases. There are 14 residues in the CDR3. Germline V gene lookup returns CDR1 SGHRS and CDR2 YFSETQ.

This clonotype has at least ten counts. This chain joins TRBV6-5 and TRBJ1-4; D is ambiguous. Germline V gene sequence: CDR1 MNHEY, CDR2 SVGAGI. Between the trimmed V and J ends, which lost 0 bases and 5 bases, there was a span of 7 bases. The CDR3 spans 14 residues. The CDR3 loop reads CASSYSGRNEKLFF. The DNA for the CDR3 is TGTGCCAGCAGTTACTCGGGAAGAAATGAAAAACTGTTTTTT.

The chain links TRBV12-3 or TRBV12-4 to TRBJ2-2; D is unclear. The CDR3 has 16 amino acids. With 6 bases removed from V and 2 bases from J, the gap between germline ends came to 16 bases. CDR3 amino acids: CASSRTLGNNTGELFF. The CDR3 region has the DNA TGTGCCAGCAGCCGCACCCTCGGAAACAACACCGGGGAGCTGTTTTTT.

This clonotype occurred many times. The chain has TRBV18 and TRBJ1-4; D is perhaps TRBD1 (6 bases). The length of the CDR3 is 13 residues. Germline lookup yields CDR1 KGHSH and CDR2 LQKENI. With 4 bases removed from V and 6 bases from J, the gap between germline ends came to 9 bases. Here the CDR3 DNA reads TGTGCCAGCTCACTCGGACAGCATGAAAAACTGTTTTTT. It is translated as CASSLGQHEKLFF.

This clonotype came up a few times. The rearrangement uses TRBV20-1 and TRBJ2-5, with 9 bases fitting TRBD2. Germline trimming cut 3 bases from V and 4 bases from J; bases unmatched to any gene: 3. From germline, CDR1 is DFQATT and CDR2 SNEGSKA (reference sequence). The CDR3 consists of 13 residues. The CDR3 nucleotides are TGCAGTGCTAGGGATAGCGGGAGAGAGACCCAGTACTTC. It specifies CSARDSGRETQYF.

V gene TRBV20-1 combines with J gene TRBJ2-1; 7 bases fit TRBD2. CDR1 and CDR2 (germline): DFQATT, SNEGSKA (reference sequence). V lost 4 bases, J lost 8 bases, and 5 bases stayed unmatched. The length of the CDR3 is 12 residues. CDR3 coding DNA: TGCAGTGCTACGCGGGGGAGGGATGAGCAGTTCTTC. Translation gives CSATRGRDEQFF.

This clonotype was observed many times. The V call is TRBV7-8, the J call TRBJ2-7; TRBD2 matches 15 bases. Germline trimming cut 6 bases from V and 3 bases from J; bases unmatched to any gene: 3. The CDR3 spans 15 residues. Germline CDR1 is SGHVS and CDR2 is FQNEAQ. CDR3 protein: CASSRTSGRGYEQYF. For the CDR3, the DNA is TGTGCCAGCAGTCGGACTAGCGGGAGGGGCTACGAGCAGTACTTC. Using reference TRBV7-8 and TRBJ2-7 for the parts outside the CDR3, the full variable domain is GAGVSQSPRYKVAKRGQDVALRCDPISGHVSLFWYQQALGQGPEFLTYFQNEAQLDKSGLPSDRFFAERPEGSVSTLKIQRTQQEDSAVYLCASSRTSGRGYEQYFGPGTRLTVT.

This clonotype has ten or more counts. J is TRBJ1-1 and V is TRBV20-1; D is unresolved. CDR1 and CDR2 from the germline V gene are DFQATT and SNEGSKA (reference sequence). This CDR3 region has 13 residues. The V end lost 4 bases, the J end lost 3 bases, and 12 bases lay between the germline ends. CDR3 in amino acids: CSAKLGKDTEAFF. Here the CDR3 DNA reads TGCAGTGCTAAGTTAGGGAAGGACACTGAAGCTTTCTTT.

The table lists this clonotype with a few counts. The chain links TRBV6-1 to TRBJ1-5; no definite D call. This CDR3 has 14 residues. The germline V gene has CDR1 MNHNS and CDR2 SASEGT. Trimming took 5 bases from V and 3 from J, leaving 11 bases between them. The chain's CDR3 is CASSHWQNNQPQHF. CDR3 bases: TGTGCCAGCAGTCATTGGCAGAACAATCAGCCCCAGCATTTT.

The CDR3 bases are TGTGCCAGCAGTTTTTTCGTGGAGACTAGCCGATACGATGAGCAGTTCTTC. This sequence encodes CASSFFVETSRYDEQFF. V gene TRBV28 combines with J gene TRBJ2-1, with 7 bases aligning to TRBD2. The germline gives CDR1 MDHEN, CDR2 SYDVKM. J lost 8 bases, V lost 3 bases, and 16 bases had no gene match. The CDR3 runs 17 residues.

The chain uses TRBV3-1 and TRBJ2-7, with 8 nucleotides matching TRBD1. Germline CDR1 is LGHDT and CDR2 is YNNKEL (reference sequence). V shed 2 bases, J shed 2 bases, and the junction held 5 bases outside the gene matches. This CDR3 has 15 amino acids. The CDR3 bases are TGTGCCAGCAGCCAAACCGGACAGGGAGCCTACGAGCAGTACTTC. This translates into CASSQTGQGAYEQYF.